These 20 T cell receptor beta chains came from one sample sequenced in a study of T cells after yellow fever vaccination. TCRdb analysed the 5' RACE reads with MiXCR anew, one entry per CDR3 protein. The top ten clones hold around an eighth of a sample with approximately 550,000 distinct CDR3 sequences, roughly 19% of them seen once. This sample comprised PBMCs, obtained 15 days after the yellow fever booster vaccination. The receptor source for this set is a man aged 25-40 years who received the YFV17D yellow fever vaccine.

This clonotype was observed a handful of times. The J gene is TRBJ2-7, the V gene TRBV29-1; the match to TRBD2 covers 10 bases. Germline V gene data show CDR1 as SQVTM and CDR2 as ANQGSEA. J was trimmed by 0 bases and V by 4 bases; bases with no gene match: 3. The CDR3 runs 14 residues. The CDR3 sequence: CSVGLAGTSYEQYF. In DNA, the CDR3 is TGCAGCGTTGGACTAGCGGGCACCTCCTACGAGCAGTACTTC.

This clonotype has more than one count but fewer than ten. V usage is TRBV28 and J usage is TRBJ1-1; D uncertain. V gave up 7 bases and J gave up 4 bases, with 13 bases separating them. The length of the CDR3 is 13 residues. Germline V lookup: CDR1 MDHEN, CDR2 SYDVKM. Here the CDR3 DNA reads TGTGCCAGCACCGGGGAGCTGGGCACTGAAGCTTTCTTT. This gives the protein CASTGELGTEAFF.

The chain recombines TRBV19 with TRBJ2-2; a possible D gene is TRBD2 (5 bases). The CDR3 has 15 residues. Trimming cost V 11 bases and J 5 bases, with 21 bases left between them. Germline values: CDR1 LNHDA, CDR2 SQIVND (reference sequence). The CDR3 protein is CAAGRTFLGTGELFF. CDR3 coding DNA: TGTGCCGCCGGAAGGACTTTTCTAGGGACCGGGGAGCTGTTTTTT.

This clonotype appeared a few times. CDR3 residues: CASSLGTSGTTGELFF. The CDR3, as DNA: TGTGCCAGCAGCCTTGGGACTAGCGGGACCACCGGGGAGCTGTTTTTT. The chain has TRBV3-1 and TRBJ2-2, with 13 bases lining up with TRBD2. Germline V gene sequence: CDR1 LGHDT, CDR2 YNNKEL (reference sequence). V lost 4 bases and J lost 4; bases outside the gene matches: 3. CDR3 length equals 16 residues.

This clonotype came up a few times. The V gene is TRBV10-3, the J gene TRBJ2-7, with D uncertain. Germline V gene data show CDR1 as ENHRY and CDR2 as SYGVKD. The V end lost 3 bases, the J end lost 0 bases, and 6 bases lay between the germline ends. CDR3 length equals 13 residues. The CDR3 is CAISELSSYEQYF. CDR3 bases: TGTGCCATCAGTGAATTATCCTCCTACGAGCAGTACTTC.

This clonotype was counted only a few times. V and J are TRBV10-2 and TRBJ2-2; D is ambiguous. Trimming removed 7 bases from V and 8 bases from J, with 11 bases in between. In germline, CDR1 is WSHSY, CDR2 SAAADI. This CDR3 is 12 amino acids long. The CDR3 DNA sequence: TGCGCCAGCACCGGGTCCAGGGGGGAGCTGTTTTTT. It translates to CASTGSRGELFF.

The chain carries TRBV10-1 and TRBJ2-7; D perhaps matches TRBD1 (5 bases). The CDR3 is made up of 13 amino acids. The ends were cut back, 3 bases at V and 3 bases at J, with 9 bases in the middle. Germline-derived CDR1 and CDR2 are WNHNN and SYGVQD (reference sequence). The CDR3 reads CASSEPGNYEQYF. The CDR3 nucleotides read TGCGCCAGCAGTGAACCAGGGAACTACGAGCAGTACTTC.

This clonotype has just a few counts. The chain links TRBV7-9 to TRBJ1-1; D possibly corresponds to TRBD1 (5 bases). The germline CDR1 and CDR2 sequences are SEHNR and FQNEAQ (reference sequence). The CDR3 contains 15 residues. V was trimmed by 1 base and J by 2 bases, leaving 11 bases between them. CDR3 DNA: TGTGCCAGCAGCTTAGGTCAGGGCGGAAACACTGAAGCTTTCTTT. Its protein is CASSLGQGGNTEAFF.

J is TRBJ2-5 and V is TRBV20-1; 7 bases are shared with TRBD1. Germline V CDR1 and CDR2: DFQATT, SNEGSKA (reference sequence). The CDR3 covers 15 residues. V lost 3 bases, J lost 5 bases, and 12 bases stayed unmatched. The CDR3 DNA is TGCAGTGCTAGTCTACAGGGGAAAAGGTGGGAGACCCAGTACTTC. It encodes CSASLQGKRWETQYF.

This sequence joins TRBV20-1 and TRBJ1-4; D is uncertain. V shed 3 bases and J shed 8 bases, with 10 bases lying between them. CDR1 DFQATT and CDR2 SNEGSKA come from the germline V gene (reference sequence). This CDR3 region has 12 residues. In DNA form, the CDR3 reads TGCAGTGCTAGTGCCCTGCACGAAAAACTGTTTTTT. Translating gives CSASALHEKLFF.

The chain employs TRBV2 and TRBJ2-2, with D tentatively TRBD1 (5 bases). The CDR3 runs 14 residues. Germline loops: CDR1 SNHLY, CDR2 FYNNEI. V was trimmed by 10 bases and J by 1 base, leaving 13 bases between them. CDR3: CATGLGENTGELFF. CDR3 nucleotide sequence: TGTGCCACCGGGTTAGGGGAGAACACCGGGGAGCTGTTTTTT.

This clonotype was counted a few times. The V and J genes are TRBV5-5 and TRBJ1-5; TRBD1 aligns across 9 bases. The germline CDR1 and CDR2 sequences are SGHKS and YYEKEE (reference sequence). The length of the CDR3 is 14 residues. V gave up 3 bases and J gave up 7 bases; unmatched junction bases: 5. The DNA of the CDR3 is TGTGCCAGCAGCTCAACGGGACAGGGCCAGCCCCAGCATTTT. Translation gives CASSSTGQGQPQHF.

The V call is TRBV5-1, the J call TRBJ2-7; 8 bases fit TRBD1. Germline V gives CDR1 SGHRS, CDR2 YFSETQ. The CDR3 runs to 13 residues. The V and J ends lost 2 bases and 6 bases, in that order; junction bases with no gene match: 4. The CDR3 protein is CASSLWTGREQYF. The CDR3 region has the DNA TGCGCCAGCAGCTTATGGACAGGGCGCGAGCAGTACTTC.

This clonotype came up a few times. J is TRBJ2-1 and V is TRBV14, with D perhaps matching TRBD1 or TRBD2 (5 bases each). V lost 1 base, J lost 15 bases, and 13 bases lay in between. Germline V CDR1 and CDR2: SGHDN, FVKESK. This CDR3 has 12 amino acids. CDR3 protein: CASSQARDDRFF. In DNA form, the CDR3 reads TGTGCCAGCAGCCAAGCTAGGGACGATCGGTTCTTC. Filled out from reference TRBV14 and TRBJ2-1, the complete variable domain reads EAGVTQFPSHSVIEKGQTVTLRCDPISGHDNLYWYRRVMGKEIKFLLHFVKESKQDESGMPNNRFLAERTGGTYSTLKVQPAELEDSGVYFCASSQARDDRFFGPGTRLTVL.

This clonotype was observed a few times. J is TRBJ1-4 and V is TRBV20-1; 7 nucleotides match TRBD1. Germline CDR1 reads DFQATT; CDR2 reads SNEGSKA (reference sequence). There are 15 residues in the CDR3. With V trimmed by 3 bases and J by 4 bases, 8 bases remained unmatched. The CDR3 sequence is CSARAPGQFNEKLFF. CDR3 nucleotide sequence: TGCAGTGCTAGGGCCCCGGGACAGTTTAATGAAAAACTGTTTTTT.

This clonotype was observed many times. The J gene is TRBJ2-3, the V gene TRBV7-2; unclear D gene. The CDR3 totals 14 residues. Per the germline V gene, CDR1 is SGHTA and CDR2 is FQGNSA. The V gene lost 7 bases and the J gene lost 2 bases, with 13 bases spanning the gap. CDR3 DNA sequence: TGTGCCAGCAAAACTAACTGGGCCACAGATACGCAGTATTTT. Translating it yields CASKTNWATDTQYF.

This clonotype was seen a handful of times. The chain combines TRBV4-3 with TRBJ2-5; 7 positions agree with TRBD1. The CDR3 extends over 14 amino acids. The germline V gene has CDR1 LGHNA and CDR2 YSLEER. V lost 0 bases and J lost 4; bases outside the gene matches: 2. The CDR3 is CASSQDPGGETQYF. CDR3 nucleotides: TGCGCCAGCAGCCAAGATCCAGGGGGAGAGACCCAGTACTTC.

The V call is TRBV29-1, the J call TRBJ1-2; no reliable D call. V was cut by 7 bases and J by 1 base, with 13 bases left in between. The CDR3 sequence is 13 residues long. Germline values: CDR1 SQVTM, CDR2 ANQGSEA. The CDR3 bases are TGCAGCGACGGCCGGGCCGGTAACTATGGCTACACCTTC. Amino acid sequence: CSDGRAGNYGYTF.

This clonotype was recorded once. The genes are TRBV6-1 and TRBJ2-1; a possible D gene is TRBD2 (6 bases). V was cut by 7 bases and J by 0 bases, with 13 bases left in between. The CDR3 extends over 15 amino acids. The germline gives CDR1 MNHNS, CDR2 SASEGT. As DNA, the CDR3 is TGTGCCAGCATGGCGGGACCGAGCTCCTACAATGAGCAGTTCTTC. Its translation: CASMAGPSSYNEQFF.

This clonotype has just a few counts. The V and J genes are TRBV6-2 or TRBV6-3 and TRBJ2-5; TRBD2 matches at 10 bases. V lost 6 bases and J lost 4; bases outside the gene matches: 17. CDR3 length: 18 amino acids. Germline V lookup: CDR1 MNHEY, CDR2 SVGEGT. In DNA form, the CDR3 reads TGTGCCAGCAGGTATGGACTAGCGGTTACCATCGGAGCAGAGACCCAGTACTTC. Amino acid sequence: CASRYGLAVTIGAETQYF.